The T cell receptor beta chain described here comes from a study of OX40 agonist ivuxolimab in advanced cancers. Study-wide findings and caveats: Not determined was the antigen specificity of the expanded peripheral T cells.

A word on this clone: The antigen is unknown.

This CDR3 region has 10 residues. CDR1 is MNHNS, CDR2 SASEGT, per germline. Trimming shortened V by 5 bases and J by 9 bases, and 5 bases separated the two germline ends. Libraries were prepared by immunoSEQ multiplex PCR; TCRdb keeps only in-frame clonotypes and omits some of them. The data contain more than 45,000 clones, about nine tenths of them singletons. The chain uses TRBV6-1 and TRBJ1-5, with D unresolved. This receptor was identified in an adult with an advanced solid tumor such as melanoma, head and neck, liver or kidney cancer. The starting material was CD4+ or CD8+ T cells sorted from blood, obtained in a trial of the OX40 agonist ivuxolimab. CDR3 in amino acids: CASSITPQHF. Written as DNA, the CDR3 is TGTGCCAGCAGTATAACGCCCCAGCATTTT.